This entry is about one TCR beta chain. It lacks a known antigen. The input lacks base qualities; no much larger clone sits a single base away. This specimen's time point label, interpreted: before neoadjuvant nivolumab. Patients had been newly diagnosed with stage II-IVA oral cavity squamous cell carcinoma, and no prior systemic or radiation treatment had been given to the patients. The cohort consisted of patients with HPV-negative, locally advanced oral cavity squamous cell carcinoma. Peripheral blood mononuclear cells were analyzed directly and were not maintained or expanded in culture. Samples were obtained from a longitudinal correlative study of a single-arm phase II trial of neoadjuvant nivolumab in oral cavity squamous cell carcinoma. Subject-matched pre- and post-treatment PBMCs and tumors from three responders and three non-responders underwent genomic DNA-based TCRbeta sequencing. Peripheral blood mononuclear cells were collected before nivolumab treatment and again after treatment, at the time of surgery. The Maxwell RSC DNA from Cells kit was used to extract genomic DNA from PBMCs.

V is cut by 2 bases and J by 7 bases, and the space between the germline ends is 11 bases. The germline V gene gives CDR1 as SNHLY and CDR2 as FYNNEI. The CDR3 runs 13 residues from the cysteine to the phenylalanine. The kept DNA is CDR3 alone, 39 bases in frame from the first base. The sample belongs to a study of neoadjuvant anti-PD-1 for oral cavity cancer (dated by TCRdb to about 2021). Looking at the study overall: Three to four biweekly doses of nivolumab at 3 mg/kg were mostly administered to patients before curative-intent surgical resection. For patients who did not progress, a fourth nivolumab dose was given around day 43, followed by definitive surgical resection on days 50-56. Under RECIST 1.1, patients with complete response, partial response or stable disease were classed as responders, and patients with progression were classed as non-responders. The parent correlative cohort had about eleven patients and a response rate of roughly 34%. What the authors observed across the whole study: After neoadjuvant nivolumab, T cell clonality (Gini index) in PBMCs was significantly higher in non-responders than in responders. Higher pretreatment blood Treg/Th17 ratios correlated with both higher pretreatment blood TCRbeta clonality and lower post-treatment tumor TCRbeta clonality. Only a few patients per response group were included in the TCR analyses, and larger cohorts for validation were called for by the authors.

For deep sequencing, PBMC libraries mostly used around 0.45 ug of input genomic DNA, with six replicates for each sample. The immunoSEQ hsTCRbeta kit was used to prepare TCRbeta libraries, following the manufacturer's instructions. The finished libraries were brought together in one pool at approximately 3.2 nM, which was then read using an Illumina NovaSeq 6000 S4 flow cell. As for how the authors treated the data: Raw data preprocessing and quality control were performed with the immunoSEQ Analyzer. The analysis was restricted to productive rearrangements, with each unique CDR3 amino acid sequence defining a clonotype. Repertoire clonality was estimated as the Gini-Simpson index, computed with the R package tcR. Student's t test was used to compare Gini indices, and Pearson correlation was used to assess associations with tumor size change. This immuneACCESS table, as held by TCRdb, lists in-frame sequences with V and J called but not all clones. Of the missing ones, under half trace to an unresolved V gene in checked studies; the others have no known cause. The V and J calls and clone size are taken from that table; D and trimming were inferred from the DNA. Present in this sample are about 16,000 clones, 50% to 65% of which were seen just once. The ten largest clonotypes hold around 2.8% of the sample.

The specimen was PBMCs, collected before nivolumab (anti-PD-1) treatment. This receptor was identified in a person aged 35-79 years with oral cavity squamous cell carcinoma. The sequence joins TRBV2 to TRBJ1-2; TRBD1 is a possible D gene, resting on 5 matching bases. The nucleotides are TGTGCCAGCAGTGAACAGGGAGGGAGTGGCTACACCTTC. Protein translation: CASSEQGGSGYTF. Joined to the reference TRBV2 and TRBJ1-2 proteins, this CDR3 gives the full variable domain: EPEVTQTPSHQVTQMGQEVILRCVPISNHLYFYWYRQILGQKVEFLVSFYNNEISEKSEIFDDQFSVERPDGSNFTLKIRSTKLEDSAMYFCASSEQGGSGYTFGSGTRLTVV.